The clone carrying this TCR beta chain was seen at least ten times. The sample originates from a study of T cells in Graves' hyperthyroidism and ophthalmopathy. Overall study: Initial diagnosis, before any treatment, was when peripheral blood was collected.

Template material for amplifying TCR beta CDR3 regions consisted of RNA transcripts. The primer set for the first-round RT-PCR of the TCR CDR3 was HTBI. Using its own MiXCR run on the multiplex PCR reads, TCRdb lists one record per CDR3 protein. The sample lists nearly 600,000 distinct CDR3 sequences; about 14% were seen once. The TCR was taken from a woman between 18 and 30 years old with Graves' ophthalmopathy. The sequencing input was blood.

CDR3 coding DNA: TGCGCCAGCAGCTTGTCGGCTAGCGGACCCACAGATACGCAGTATTTT. Residues: CASSLSASGPTDTQYF. The gene calls are TRBV5-1 and TRBJ2-3, with 7 bases matching TRBD2. The CDR3 extends over 16 amino acids. After removal of 1 base from V and 2 bases from J, the junction contained 7 bases not matched to a gene. The V gene's germline CDR1 is SGHRS and CDR2 YFSETQ.